What follows are 17 T cell receptor beta chains derived from one specimen sequenced in a study of blood T cell repertoires in COVID-19. Data came from immunoSEQ multiplex PCR; TCRdb stores just in-frame clones and leaves some out. There are roughly 97,000 clones in the sample; approximately 82% occur only once, and more than 9% lies in the top ten. Sequencing used peripheral blood. Every receptor here comes from a man aged 65 to 85 with acute or convalescent COVID-19.

The chain has TRBV6-2 or TRBV6-3 and TRBJ1-5, with D perhaps matching TRBD1 (6 bases). Deletions cut 5 bases from V and 3 bases from J, with 14 bases between. CDR1 MNHEY and CDR2 SVGEGT come from the germline V gene. The CDR3 runs to 15 residues. CDR3 coding DNA: TGTGCCAGCAGTCCCCCAGGGGTCCTCAATCAGCCCCAGCATTTT. It specifies CASSPPGVLNQPQHF.

This rearrangement joins TRBV4-2 to TRBJ1-1, with D maybe TRBD1 (5 bases). Per the germline V gene, CDR1 is LGHNA and CDR2 is YNFKEQ. This CDR3 contains 15 residues. Trimming shortened V by 4 bases and J by 1 base, and 13 bases separated the two germline ends. CDR3 sequence reads: CASSPKDGGNTEAFF. The CDR3 nucleotides are TGTGCCAGCAGCCCGAAGGACGGGGGGAACACTGAAGCTTTCTTT.

This chain links TRBV20-1 with TRBJ1-2, with D uncertain. The CDR3 sequence is 11 residues long. Germline V gene lookup returns CDR1 DFQATT and CDR2 SNEGSKA (reference sequence). Trimming cost V 4 bases and J 7 bases, with 10 bases left between them. The CDR3 DNA follows: TGCAGTGCTACCGGTGGGAGTGGCTACACCTTC. Protein sequence: CSATGGSGYTF.

The CDR3 DNA follows: TGTGCCAGCGGCAGGGTCGCTGAAGCTTTCTTT. Translated: CASGRVAEAFF. V is TRBV11-2 and J is TRBJ1-1, with D tentatively TRBD1 (5 bases). The CDR3 is 11 amino acids. The V end was cut by 8 bases, the J end by 6 bases, with 10 bases between. From germline, CDR1 is SGHAT and CDR2 FQNNGV. Supplemented by reference TRBV11-2 and TRBJ1-1, the full variable domain reads EAGVAQSPRYKIIEKRQSVAFWCNPISGHATLYWYQQILGQGPKLLIQFQNNGVVDDSQLPKDRFSAERLKGVDSTLKIQPAKLEDSAVYLCASGRVAEAFFGQGTRLTVV.

This chain's CDR3 is CASRRDSQETQYF. The CDR3 region has the DNA TGTGCCAGTAGACGGGACTCCCAAGAGACCCAGTACTTC. This chain links TRBV19 with TRBJ2-5, with a tentative D call TRBD2 (6 bases). The germline V gene has CDR1 LNHDA and CDR2 SQIVND (reference sequence). The length of the CDR3 is 13 residues. Trimming left V 6 bases short and J 1 base short, with 9 bases between.

The V gene is TRBV2, the J gene TRBJ2-5; 8 nucleotides line up with TRBD1. The CDR3 has 15 amino acids. Germline values: CDR1 SNHLY, CDR2 FYNNEI. The V segment lost 10 bases and the J segment 7 bases; nucleotides outside the gene matches: 17. This CDR3 reads CAIQRSQGGPATQYF. The DNA of the CDR3 is TGTGCCATCCAAAGGTCACAGGGGGGACCTGCGACCCAGTACTTC.

V usage is TRBV19 and J usage is TRBJ2-2; D unresolved. CDR1 is LNHDA and CDR2 is SQIVND in the germline V gene (reference sequence). With 0 bases removed from V and 3 bases from J, the gap between germline ends came to 8 bases. The CDR3 extends over 15 amino acids. The CDR3 loop is CASSIDNRYTGELFF. In DNA, the CDR3 is TGTGCCAGTAGTATAGATAACAGATACACCGGGGAGCTGTTTTTT.

This chain links TRBV29-1 with TRBJ1-5; 9 nucleotides agree with TRBD1. V gave up 8 bases and J gave up 5 bases; unmatched junction bases: 4. The CDR3 spans 12 residues. In germline, CDR1 is SQVTM, CDR2 ANQGSEA. CDR3 region: CSTRQGDQPQHF. The CDR3 DNA reads as TGCAGCACCCGACAGGGGGATCAGCCCCAGCATTTT.

Regarding this clone: An end of the junction differs from the germline gene, which may be a read error. This chain connects TRBV7-7 to TRBJ2-1, with D possibly being TRBD2 (6 bases). The CDR3 length is 15 residues. Germline CDR1 and CDR2: SSHAT and FNYEAQ (reference sequence). This CDR3 reads CASSLALAYYNEQFF. CDR3 DNA sequence: TGTGCTAGCAGCTTAGCGCTAGCGTACTACAATGAGCAGTTCTTC.

The chain employs TRBV7-2 and TRBJ2-1; 8 bases agree with TRBD2. V was pared by 2 bases and J by 7 bases, with 10 bases of the junction left unmatched. The CDR3 runs to 16 residues. Germline CDR1 reads SGHTA; CDR2 reads FQGNSA. CDR3 residues: CASSLTQSGGPNEQFF. CDR3 bases: TGTGCCAGCAGCTTAACACAATCGGGGGGGCCGAATGAGCAGTTCTTC.

The rearrangement joins TRBV11-2 to TRBJ2-4, with TRBD2 as a possible D gene (6 bases). V was trimmed by 5 bases and J by 7 bases, leaving 15 bases between them. The CDR3 loop spans 14 amino acids. Per germline, CDR1 SGHAT and CDR2 FQNNGV. CDR3 bases: TGTGCCAGCAGCCGCCAGACTAGTACGAACATTCAGTACTTC. It specifies CASSRQTSTNIQYF.

This chain uses TRBV3-1 (or the pseudogene TRBV3-2) with TRBJ2-7, with D tentatively TRBD2 (6 bases). Trimming pared 1 base from V and 2 bases from J, leaving 12 bases between. The CDR3 extends over 15 amino acids. Germline V gene data show CDR1 as LGHDT and CDR2 as YNNKEL (reference sequence). The CDR3 reads CASSQGPGGTYEQYF. DNA of the CDR3: TGTGCCAGCAGCCAAGGCCCCGGGGGTACCTACGAGCAGTACTTC.

J is TRBJ2-6 and V is TRBV28; a possible D gene is TRBD2 (6 bases). The V gene's germline CDR1 is MDHEN and CDR2 SYDVKM. The CDR3 runs to 14 residues. V was clipped by 6 bases and J by 3 bases, with 9 bases between them. CDR3 coding DNA: TGTGCCAGCAGGGCGGGGAATGGGGCCAACGTCCTGACTTTC. Translation: CASRAGNGANVLTF.

The chain recombines TRBV5-1 with TRBJ2-7, with TRBD1 as a possible D gene (6 bases). V dropped 4 bases and J dropped 4 bases, with 12 bases sitting between them. There are 13 residues in the CDR3. Germline CDR1 SGHRS, CDR2 YFSETQ. The CDR3 DNA reads TGCGCCAGCAGCAAAGAGGACAGATACGAGCAGTACTTC. Translating it yields CASSKEDRYEQYF.

The V gene is TRBV5-1, the J gene TRBJ2-7; 9 nucleotides line up with TRBD2. V gave up 3 bases and J gave up 2 bases; unmatched junction bases: 6. Germline CDR1 and CDR2: SGHRS and YFSETQ. The length of the CDR3 is 15 residues. The CDR3 sequence is CASSSQRGAPYEQYF. In DNA form, the CDR3 reads TGCGCCAGCAGCTCACAGCGGGGGGCCCCCTACGAGCAGTACTTC.

The chain is built from TRBV6-6 and TRBJ2-3; 7 bases agree with TRBD1. After removal of 6 bases from V and 4 bases from J, the junction contained 7 bases not matched to a gene. Per germline, CDR1 MNHNY and CDR2 SVGAGI (reference sequence). This CDR3 has 14 residues. Here the CDR3 reads CASSIRGGADTQYF. CDR3 in DNA: TGTGCCAGCAGCATACGAGGGGGCGCAGATACGCAGTATTTT.

This clone was detected only a few times. V and J are TRBV7-9 and TRBJ1-1; possible D gene TRBD1, 5 bases. The CDR3 length is 16 residues. Trimming left V 5 bases short and J 5 bases short, with 21 bases between. Germline CDR1 and CDR2: SEHNR and FQNEAQ (reference sequence). The CDR3: CASSLPGGSESTEAFF. CDR3 nucleotide sequence: TGTGCCAGCAGCCTCCCTGGGGGGTCGGAATCGACTGAAGCTTTCTTT.